This T cell receptor (beta chain) is drawn from a study of regulatory T cells in long-lasting Graves disease. Study outcomes and limitations: Favoring TRBV28, TRBJ1-2 and TRBJ2-5 was a feature seen in persistent disease.

Indicated time point: newly diagnosed GD, antithyroid drugs for less than 3 months. From PBMCs, RNA was extracted and then used to make the TCR library. Germline trimming cut 6 bases from V and 1 base from J; bases unmatched to any gene: 3. CDR3 size: 13 residues. Germline V lookup: CDR1 SQVTM, CDR2 ANQGSEA. Construction of TCR beta libraries relied on iRepertoire HTBI primers and on Arm-PCR targeting CDR3 regions. TCRdb re-called the multiplex PCR reads through MiXCR, storing one row per CDR3 protein. The table shows hundreds of thousands of distinct CDR3 sequences, with about 16% occurring only once. The sample holds many counts of this clonotype. What it binds is not known. These same records also appear under a second study, on T cells in Graves' hyperthyroidism and ophthalmopathy. This second study notes: Blood shared most expanded thyroid clonotypes above 0.001.

This TCR was sampled from a woman aged 35-60 years with Graves disease. The sample in question was peripheral blood mononuclear cells (PBMCs), obtained at new diagnosis, from a patient treated with antithyroid drugs. The V gene is TRBV29-1, the J gene TRBJ1-1, with TRBD1 matching 9 bases. DNA for the CDR3: TGCAGCGTGCAGGGACAGGGGAACACTGAAGCTTTCTTT. It specifies CSVQGQGNTEAFF.